This TCR beta chain stems from a study of blood T cell repertoires in COVID-19. Germline V gene lookup returns CDR1 LNHDA and CDR2 SQIVND (reference sequence). The CDR3 has 14 amino acids. V lost 5 bases and J lost 1, with 11 bases in between. Produced via immunoSEQ multiplex PCR; TCRdb's table is partial and in-frame only. This table has 130,000 to 150,000 clones, about nine tenths appearing once. This sequence joins TRBV19 and TRBJ1-1; a weak D match, TRBD1 (5 bases). What was sequenced was peripheral blood. The receptor comes from a human donor in a cohort sampled during active COVID-19. For the CDR3, the DNA is TGTGCCAGTAGTTTGCAACAGGCGAACACTGAAGCTTTCTTT. Translation: CASSLQQANTEAFF.